This T cell receptor (beta chain) appears in the sequencing data of a study of blood T cell repertoires in COVID-19. About the study: Collection of acute and convalescent COVID-19 samples took place in the United States, Italy and Spain. From T cells, B-cell-depleted T cells, or PBMCs came the material, which was cDNA or gDNA.

Per the germline V gene, CDR1 is SGHNT and CDR2 is YYREEE (reference sequence). V lost 3 bases and J lost 6, with 15 bases in between. CDR3 length equals 14 residues. Original handling: Amplified reference gene primers provided the basis for estimating nucleated cell counts. Clones were sequenced by immunoSEQ multiplex PCR, and TCRdb holds only the in-frame ones, with some missing. D and trimming come from the DNA, and the V and J calls and clone size come from that table. The repertoire holds about 61,000 clones, with about 82% as singletons. Sequences were obtained from peripheral blood. This rearrangement joins TRBV5-4 to TRBJ1-2; unclear D gene. This TCR was recovered from a man aged 65 to 85 with acute or convalescent COVID-19. CDR3 protein: CASSSLTGTDGYTF. CDR3 nucleotides: TGTGCCAGCAGCTCGCTAACGGGAACGGATGGCTACACCTTC.